One sample yielded the 28 T cell receptor beta chains listed below, sequenced in a study of cytomegalovirus exposure and HLA in healthy donors. The study ran its PCR with 60 Vbeta and 13 Jbeta primers. The assay was immunoSEQ multiplex PCR, and TCRdb's table has in-frame clones only and misses some. The sample contains around 130,000 clones, roughly four fifths of which appear only once. Sequenced input: PBMCs. These TCRs come from a woman aged 45-59 years in good health and CMV-seropositive.

The genes are TRBV15 and TRBJ2-5, with 7 bases fitting TRBD2. The CDR3 extends over 14 amino acids. CDR1 is LNHNV, CDR2 YYDKDF, per germline (reference sequence). V trimming: 1 base; J trimming: 9 bases; junction bases outside the gene matches: 8. CDR3 DNA sequence: TGTGCCACCAGCAGAGGGCAGGGTGGGGGGGCCCAGTACTTC. It translates to CATSRGQGGGAQYF.

V usage is TRBV11-2 and J usage is TRBJ2-5, with 13 bases aligning to TRBD2. Germline loops: CDR1 SGHAT, CDR2 FQNNGV. There are 19 residues in the CDR3. The trim removed 5 bases at V and 2 bases at J, leaving 14 bases unmatched. CDR3 DNA sequence: TGTGCCAGCAGCCCACCGACTAGCGGGGGGTCCACGCCTCAAGAGACCCAGTACTTC. Translation: CASSPPTSGGSTPQETQYF.

The chain carries TRBV16 and TRBJ2-7, with D unclear. Germline V gene sequence: CDR1 KGHSY, CDR2 FQNENV. Trimming pared 0 bases from V and 6 bases from J, leaving 9 bases between. The CDR3 has 13 amino acids. The CDR3 sequence: CASSQSSAPEQYF. CDR3 nucleotide sequence: TGTGCCAGCAGCCAATCGAGCGCCCCCGAGCAGTACTTC.

V is TRBV4-3 and J is TRBJ1-1; D is uncertain. This CDR3 has 13 amino acids. Germline V gene data show CDR1 as LGHNA and CDR2 as YSLEER. Trimming cost V 4 bases and J 4 bases, with 10 bases left between them. In nucleotides, the CDR3 is TGCGCCAGCAGCCTTACCGGGGTCACTGAAGCTTTCTTT. This sequence encodes CASSLTGVTEAFF.

V is TRBV5-5 and J is TRBJ1-6; 8 nucleotides align to TRBD1. Trimming cost V 4 bases and J 8 bases; bases outside gene matches: 5. The CDR3 is made up of 14 amino acids. The germline CDR1 and CDR2 sequences are SGHKS and YYEKEE (reference sequence). The CDR3 sequence: CASSLQQGDSPLHF. CDR3 bases: TGTGCCAGCAGCCTTCAACAGGGGGATTCACCCCTCCACTTT.

The rearrangement joins TRBV5-6 to TRBJ1-2; 10 bases align to TRBD1. CDR1 is SGHDT, CDR2 YYEEEE, per germline. CDR3 length: 15 residues. Germline trimming cut 6 bases from V and 4 bases from J; bases unmatched to any gene: 9. CDR3 sequence (DNA): TGTGCCAGCATACGACAGGGGGCCGCCCTCTATGGCTACACCTTC. As protein: CASIRQGAALYGYTF.

The genes are TRBV4-3 and TRBJ1-1; D gene uncertain. The CDR3 covers 12 residues. Trimming took 2 bases from V and 3 from J, leaving 4 bases between them. Germline CDR1 is LGHNA and CDR2 is YSLEER. The CDR3 region is CASSQLYTEAFF. The CDR3 DNA sequence: TGCGCCAGCAGCCAACTTTACACTGAAGCTTTCTTT.

The sample holds one count of this clone. The chain employs TRBV14 and TRBJ1-4; the match to TRBD1 covers 8 bases. The CDR3 is made up of 16 amino acids. V was pared by 6 bases and J by 8 bases, with 14 bases of the junction left unmatched. Germline-derived CDR1 and CDR2 are SGHDN and FVKESK. The CDR3 sequence: CASSKKQGAKGEKLFF. The CDR3 DNA follows: TGTGCCAGCAGTAAAAAGCAGGGGGCGAAAGGGGAAAAACTGTTTTTT.

The DNA of the CDR3 is TGTGCCAGCAGTTTGGCAGCTAACTATGGCTACACCTTC. It translates to CASSLAANYGYTF. The V and J genes are TRBV28 and TRBJ1-2, with no clear D. CDR3 length equals 13 residues. Trimming removed 3 bases at V and 0 bases at J, with 5 bases between. Germline-derived CDR1 and CDR2 are MDHEN and SYDVKM.

The rearrangement links TRBV5-6 to TRBJ2-5; 10 bases align to TRBD2. The V gene end was trimmed by 4 bases and the J gene end by 4 bases; junction bases not matched to a gene: 7. From germline, CDR1 is SGHDT and CDR2 YYEEEE. This CDR3 spans 15 amino acids. As DNA, the CDR3 is TGTGCCAGCAGCGACGCTAGCGGGGGAGGAGAGACCCAGTACTTC. This sequence encodes CASSDASGGGETQYF. Combining the CDR3 with reference TRBV5-6 and TRBJ2-5 gives the whole variable domain DAGVTQSPTHLIKTRGQQVTLRCSPKSGHDTVSWYQQALGQGPQFIFQYYEEEERQRGNFPDRFSGHQFPNYSSELNVNALLLGDSALYLCASSDASGGGETQYFGPGTRLLVL.

The gene calls are TRBV5-6 and TRBJ2-7, with 11 bases identical to TRBD2. The length of the CDR3 is 19 residues. The V segment lost 4 bases and the J segment 1 base; nucleotides outside the gene matches: 16. In germline, CDR1 is SGHDT, CDR2 YYEEEE. The CDR3 DNA reads TGTGCCAGCAGCGCGAGGGTGGTAGCGGGGGGGCTTGGGTCCTACGAGCAGTACTTC. It codes for CASSARVVAGGLGSYEQYF. Together with reference TRBV5-6 and TRBJ2-7, the CDR3 gives the full variable domain: DAGVTQSPTHLIKTRGQQVTLRCSPKSGHDTVSWYQQALGQGPQFIFQYYEEEERQRGNFPDRFSGHQFPNYSSELNVNALLLGDSALYLCASSARVVAGGLGSYEQYFGPGTRLTVT.

The rearrangement links TRBV11-2 to TRBJ2-1; 14 bases fit TRBD2. The CDR3 is made up of 16 amino acids. J lost 9 bases, V lost 4 bases, and 8 bases had no gene match. Germline CDR1 SGHAT, CDR2 FQNNGV. CDR3 DNA: TGTGCCAGCAGCTCAGCCCCGGGACTAGCGGGGGTTGAGCAGTTCTTC. Its translation: CASSSAPGLAGVEQFF.

The V and J genes are TRBV7-9 and TRBJ1-5, with D possibly being TRBD1 (6 bases). CDR3 length: 13 residues. The germline gives CDR1 SEHNR, CDR2 FQNEAQ (reference sequence). Trimming removed 1 base from V and 9 bases from J, with 10 bases in between. In DNA, the CDR3 is TGTGCCAGCAGCTTAGACAGGGCTCGGCCCCAGCATTTT. It translates to CASSLDRARPQHF. Together with reference TRBV7-9 and TRBJ1-5, the CDR3 gives the full variable domain: DTGVSQNPRHKITKRGQNVTFRCDPISEHNRLYWYRQTLGQGPEFLTYFQNEAQLEKSRLLSDRFSAERPKGSFSTLEIQRTEQGDSAMYLCASSLDRARPQHFGDGTRLSIL.

This rearrangement joins TRBV5-4 to TRBJ2-3, with D possibly being TRBD1 (6 bases). CDR1 is SGHNT and CDR2 is YYREEE in the germline V gene (reference sequence). CDR3 size: 14 residues. V gave up 4 bases and J gave up 5 bases, with 14 bases separating them. The CDR3 region is CASSTSLGGDTQYF. The CDR3 nucleotides read TGTGCCAGCAGCACGTCCCTAGGGGGAGATACGCAGTATTTT.

The chain has TRBV5-1 and TRBJ2-3; tentatively, D is TRBD2 (5 bases). The CDR3 is made up of 14 amino acids. CDR1 and CDR2 from the germline V gene are SGHRS and YFSETQ. V lost 0 bases, J lost 3 bases, and 8 bases lay in between. The CDR3 nucleotides are TGCGCCAGCAGCTTGGATGGAGGTACAGATACGCAGTATTTT. Translated, it gives CASSLDGGTDTQYF.

The J gene is TRBJ1-2, the V gene TRBV27; 10 bases match TRBD1. The CDR3 is 14 residues long. Losses at the gene ends were 1 base for V and 5 bases for J; bases not matched to a gene: 1. Germline CDR1 MNHEY, CDR2 SMNVEV (reference sequence). The CDR3 coding sequence is TGTGCCAGCAGTTTATTGGGACAGGGGTATGGCTACACCTTC. It is translated as CASSLLGQGYGYTF.

The chain links TRBV4-3 to TRBJ2-7; 9 bases are a match to TRBD1. Germline CDR1 LGHNA, CDR2 YSLEER. CDR3 length equals 19 residues. V lost 1 base, J lost 3 bases, and 16 bases stayed unmatched. In DNA, the CDR3 is TGCGCCAGCAGCCAAGTCGGGACAGGGAATAGTAAGGGCCACTACGAGCAGTACTTC. Protein sequence: CASSQVGTGNSKGHYEQYF.

J is TRBJ2-4 and V is TRBV7-2; 7 bases line up with TRBD1. The CDR3 sequence is 13 residues long. CDR1 is SGHTA and CDR2 is FQGNSA in the germline V gene. V shed 6 bases, J shed 7 bases, and the junction held 6 bases outside the gene matches. The chain's CDR3 is CASSSTGLNIQYF. The CDR3 coding sequence is TGTGCCAGCAGTTCGACAGGGCTCAACATTCAGTACTTC. The complete variable domain, with remaining parts taken from reference TRBV7-2 and TRBJ2-4, reads GAGVSQSPSNKVTEKGKDVELRCDPISGHTALYWYRQSLGQGLEFLIYFQGNSAPDKSGLPSDRFSAERTGGSVSTLTIQRTQQEDSAVYLCASSSTGLNIQYFGAGTRLSVL.

V and J are TRBV7-6 and TRBJ1-1, with a possible D match to TRBD1 (6 bases). V shed 1 base and J shed 1 base, with 10 bases lying between them. Germline-derived CDR1 and CDR2 are SGHVS and FNYEAQ. This CDR3 region has 15 residues. The CDR3 bases are TGTGCCAGCAGCTTAGGCCCCAGGGGGAACACTGAAGCTTTCTTT. Translation gives CASSLGPRGNTEAFF.

This chain uses TRBV12-5 with TRBJ1-6; no definite D call. CDR3 length: 12 residues. Looked up from germline, CDR1 is LGHNT and CDR2 is FRNRAP. V was pared by 2 bases and J by 9 bases, with 5 bases between. DNA for the CDR3: TGTGCTAGTGGTTTGCCGGGTTCACCCCTCCACTTT. Protein sequence: CASGLPGSPLHF.

The V gene is TRBV9, the J gene TRBJ1-5; 10 nucleotides align to TRBD1. Germline CDR1 reads SGDLS; CDR2 reads YYNGEE. V shed 3 bases, J shed 2 bases, and the junction held 5 bases outside the gene matches. The CDR3 runs 16 residues. CDR3 sequence reads: CASSAGQGVGNQPQHF. CDR3 bases: TGTGCCAGCAGCGCCGGACAGGGGGTTGGCAATCAGCCCCAGCATTTT.

J is TRBJ1-1 and V is TRBV2; D remains ambiguous. Germline values: CDR1 SNHLY, CDR2 FYNNEI. This CDR3 is built from 13 residues. V was cut by 4 bases and J by 3 bases, with 9 bases left in between. The CDR3 spells CASSGFRDTEAFF. CDR3 nucleotides: TGTGCCAGCAGTGGATTCCGGGACACTGAAGCTTTCTTT.

V and J are TRBV4-1 and TRBJ2-7; 11 bases line up with TRBD2. CDR1 and CDR2 from the germline V gene are MGHRA and YSYEKL. This CDR3 is built from 17 residues. Trimming cost V 2 bases and J 4 bases; bases outside gene matches: 10. The CDR3, as DNA: TGCGCCAGCAGCCAACCCCTAGCGGGGGGCCGTCGATACGAGCAGTACTTC. Translated: CASSQPLAGGRRYEQYF.

This clone was counted a few times. This chain links TRBV10-3 with TRBJ1-1, with unresolved D. The germline V and J ends were trimmed by 0 bases and 7 bases, with 9 bases remaining between them. Germline V gene lookup returns CDR1 ENHRY and CDR2 SYGVKD. The CDR3 has 13 amino acids. The CDR3 DNA sequence: TGTGCCATCAGTGAGTCAGGGAGTCTTGAAGCTTTCTTT. The encoded protein is CAISESGSLEAFF.

This clone was counted between two and nine times. The genes are TRBV4-2 and TRBJ2-7, with a possible D match to TRBD1 (5 bases). CDR3 length: 14 residues. The V gene's germline CDR1 is LGHNA and CDR2 YNFKEQ. V was shortened by 1 base and J by 4 bases, with 11 bases between the two germline ends. CDR3 in amino acids: CASSQGNQGYEQYF. CDR3 bases: TGTGCCAGCAGCCAAGGGAATCAGGGATACGAGCAGTACTTC.

In its sample, this clone was seen a few times. The J gene is TRBJ2-2, the V gene TRBV4-2, with TRBD2 identical over 9 bases. V was pared by 4 bases and J by 7 bases, with 10 bases of the junction left unmatched. Germline CDR1 LGHNA, CDR2 YNFKEQ. The CDR3 sequence is 16 residues long. The CDR3 nucleotides are TGTGCCAGCAGCCCATTCGGCGGGGGGGCAGGCGGGGAGCTGTTTTTT. Encoded protein: CASSPFGGGAGGELFF.

This clone appeared once. The CDR3, as DNA: TGTGCCAGCAGGGAGGGGGCCCAAGAGACCCAGTACTTC. Translated: CASREGAQETQYF. The gene calls are TRBV25-1 and TRBJ2-5; maybe TRBD1 (7 bases). The CDR3 extends over 13 amino acids. V gave up 6 bases and J gave up 1 base, with 9 bases separating them. Germline CDR1 and CDR2: MGHDK and SYGVNS.

V and J are TRBV6-6 and TRBJ1-1; weak D call: TRBD1 (6 bases). The ends were cut back, 6 bases at V and 7 bases at J, with 15 bases in the middle. The CDR3 has 13 residues. Germline V gene sequence: CDR1 MNHNY, CDR2 SVGAGI (reference sequence). In DNA form, the CDR3 reads TGTGCCAGCAGGACGAACAGGGAAGGTGAAGCTTTCTTT. Encoded protein: CASRTNREGEAFF.